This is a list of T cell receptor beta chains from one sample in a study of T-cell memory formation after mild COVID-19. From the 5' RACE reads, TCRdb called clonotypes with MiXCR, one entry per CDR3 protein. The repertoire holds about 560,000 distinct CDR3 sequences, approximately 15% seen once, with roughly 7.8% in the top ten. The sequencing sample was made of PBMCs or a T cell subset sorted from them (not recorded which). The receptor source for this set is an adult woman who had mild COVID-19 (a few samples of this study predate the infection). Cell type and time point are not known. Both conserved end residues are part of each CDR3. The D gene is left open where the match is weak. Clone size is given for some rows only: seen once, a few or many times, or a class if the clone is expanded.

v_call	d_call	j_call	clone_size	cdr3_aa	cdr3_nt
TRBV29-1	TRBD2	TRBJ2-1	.	CSVAGLAGNYEQFF	TGCAGCGTGGCTGGACTAGCGGGAAACTATGAGCAGTTCTTC
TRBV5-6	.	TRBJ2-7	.	CASSFLYREHEQYF	TGTGCCAGCAGCTTTCTATACAGGGAACACGAGCAGTACTTC
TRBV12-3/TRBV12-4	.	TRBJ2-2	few	CASSLALVGTGELFF	TGTGCCAGCAGTTTAGCACTAGTAGGGACCGGGGAGCTGTTTTTT
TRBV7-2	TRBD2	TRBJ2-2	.	CASSIRLAANTGELFF	TGTGCCAGCAGCATAAGACTAGCCGCGAACACCGGGGAGCTGTTTTTT
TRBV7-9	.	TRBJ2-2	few	CASSSPEGLVGELFF	TGTGCCAGCAGCTCCCCGGAGGGCCTGGTCGGGGAGCTGTTTTTT
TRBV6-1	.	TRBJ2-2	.	CASPTKRTGELFF	TGTGCAAGCCCGACAAAGAGGACCGGGGAGCTGTTTTTT
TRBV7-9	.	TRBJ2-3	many	CASSFDSTDTQYF	TGTGCCAGCAGCTTCGATAGCACAGATACGCAGTATTTT
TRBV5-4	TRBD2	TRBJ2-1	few	CASSPTSSSYNEQFF	TGTGCCAGCAGCCCGACTAGCAGCTCCTACAATGAGCAGTTCTTC
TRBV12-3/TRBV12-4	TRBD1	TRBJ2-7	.	CASSAQTGGEQYF	TGTGCCAGCAGTGCCCAAACAGGGGGGGAGCAGTACTTC
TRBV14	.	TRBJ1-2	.	CASSQASGAYGYTF	TGTGCCAGCAGCCAAGCTTCAGGAGCCTATGGCTACACCTTC
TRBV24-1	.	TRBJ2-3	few	CATQSPSAGSTDTQYF	TGTGCCACTCAAAGCCCCTCGGCGGGGAGCACAGATACGCAGTATTTT
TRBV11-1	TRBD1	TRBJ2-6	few	CASTGQDLSGANVLTF	TGTGCCAGCACCGGACAGGACCTCTCTGGGGCCAACGTCCTGACTTTC
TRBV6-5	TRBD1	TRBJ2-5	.	CASSRTPGTGVGETQYF	TGTGCCAGCAGTCGCACCCCCGGGACAGGCGTGGGGGAGACCCAGTACTTC
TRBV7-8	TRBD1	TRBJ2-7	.	CASSPEYRGSSYEQYF	TGTGCCAGCAGCCCAGAATACAGGGGTAGTTCCTACGAGCAGTACTTC
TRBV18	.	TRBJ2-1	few	CASSPQSTYNEQFF	TGTGCCAGCTCACCACAATCCACCTACAATGAGCAGTTCTTC
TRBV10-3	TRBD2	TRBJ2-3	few	CAISDLEASGGTSTDTQYF	TGTGCCATCAGTGATTTGGAGGCTAGCGGGGGGACTAGCACAGATACGCAGTATTTT
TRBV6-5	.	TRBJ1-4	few	CASSSDATNEKLFF	TGTGCCAGCAGTTCCGACGCAACTAATGAAAAACTGTTTTTT
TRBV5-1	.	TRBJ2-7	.	CASSLVDGPSYEQYF	TGCGCCAGCAGCTTGGTAGACGGCCCCTCCTACGAGCAGTACTTC
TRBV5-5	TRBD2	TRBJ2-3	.	CASSFRDSGGTDTQYF	TGTGCCAGCAGCTTCCGGGACAGCGGGGGGACAGATACGCAGTATTTT
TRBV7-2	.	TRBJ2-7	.	CASRNPGTPNYEQYF	TGTGCCAGCAGAAATCCCGGGACTCCCAACTACGAGCAGTACTTC
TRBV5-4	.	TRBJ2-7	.	CASSLGGRQHEQYF	TGTGCCAGCAGCTTAGGGGGGCGACAGCACGAGCAGTACTTC
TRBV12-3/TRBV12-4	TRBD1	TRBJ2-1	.	CASSLVGQGARNEQFF	TGTGCCAGCAGTTTAGTGGGACAGGGGGCGAGAAATGAGCAGTTCTTC
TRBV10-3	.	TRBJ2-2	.	CAIRKRGGRSANTGELFF	TGTGCCATCAGGAAGAGAGGCGGGCGCTCTGCGAACACCGGGGAGCTGTTTTTT
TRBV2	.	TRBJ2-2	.	CASSEELRIELFF	TGTGCCAGCAGTGAAGAACTACGGATAGAGCTGTTTTTT
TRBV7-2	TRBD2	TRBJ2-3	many	CASSSGTSGDTQYF	TGTGCCAGCAGCTCCGGGACTAGCGGGGATACGCAGTATTTT
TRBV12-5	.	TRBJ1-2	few	CASAQFFRDGYTF	TGTGCTAGTGCCCAATTTTTCAGGGACGGCTACACCTTC
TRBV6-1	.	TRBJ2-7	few	CASSDRASVIYEQYF	TGTGCCAGCAGTGATCGGGCTTCGGTCATCTACGAGCAGTACTTC
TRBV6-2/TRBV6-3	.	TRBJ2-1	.	CASSHNVDEQFF	TGTGCCAGCAGTCATAACGTCGATGAGCAGTTCTTC